The clone carrying this T cell receptor (beta chain) was seen only once. The sample comes from a study of CD8 T cells in Susac syndrome. RNA was extracted with the RNeasy kit, and a quantity of roughly 0.5 to 1 ug was reverse transcribed using random hexamers. Via MiXCR, TCRdb re-called the immunoSEQ multiplex PCR reads, giving one row per CDR3 protein. The table lists 120,000 to 150,000 distinct CDR3 sequences, approximately 94% of them singletons. CDR1 and CDR2 from the germline V gene are PRHDT and FYEKMQ (reference sequence). This CDR3 is built from 15 residues. The ends were cut back, 5 bases at V and 2 bases at J, with 13 bases in the middle.

This chain uses TRBV13 with TRBJ1-3; perhaps TRBD1 as D (5 bases). Sequencing input: CD4+ T cells from PBMCs. This clonotype was sampled from a human donor in good health. The CDR3 sequence: CASSPGMGAGNTIYF. The CDR3 nucleotides read TGTGCCAGCAGCCCAGGAATGGGGGCTGGAAACACCATATATTTT.